The sequence of this T cell receptor beta chain was determined in a study of PD-1 blockade in classical Hodgkin lymphoma (dated by TCRdb to the early 2020s). Background for the entire study: Nivolumab dosing was 3 mg/kg intravenously every 2 weeks, continuing until either disease progression or unacceptable toxicity. A peripheral blood immune signature of response to PD-1 blockade in classical Hodgkin lymphoma was defined using TCR beta sequencing and CyTOF.

Genomic DNA was isolated using the Qiagen DNeasy kit from unsorted PBMCs as well as from negatively selected CD4+ and CD8+ fractions. Amplification of TCR beta CDR3 regions was done by immunoSEQ multiplex PCR with primers that anneal to V and J segments. Amplification bias was minimized using a synthetic immune receptor repertoire, and residual bias was removed computationally after sequencing. The published analysis was carried out like this. Repertoire diversity was quantified as the Shannon entropy index using custom Python scripts. Unsorted, CD4+ and CD8+ repertoires were analyzed separately, except in combined analyses where CD4+ and CD8+ sequences were merged in silico. Clonal expansion was defined as a frequency increase of at least 2-fold after treatment compared with C1D1, and clones undetected at baseline were assigned a pseudocount of 0.5. Singleton clones were defined as clones with 0 or 1 copy at C1D1, and non-singleton clones were defined as clones with 2 or more copies. Clones expanded in unsorted samples were annotated as CD4+, CD8+ or unknown by matching protein sequences in sorted samples from the same patient. Wilcoxon tests on paired samples were used to test changes in diversity from C1D1 to C4D1. Here the immuneACCESS table is served through TCRdb, limited to in-frame sequences with V and J called. Missing clones are a known gap in these copies; in checked studies unresolved V genes cover under half, and the rest lacks a known reason. The DNA gave D and trimming, while V, J and clone size come from that table. Present in this sample are roughly 48,000 clones, approximately 89% of which were seen just once. 6% to 7.5% of the sample is in the top ten clones.

CDR1 and CDR2, looked up from the germline V gene, are MDHEN and SYDVKM. V gives up 4 bases and J gives up 0 bases, and the segment between their germline ends measures 10 bases. There are 15 amino acids in the CDR3, from cysteine to phenylalanine inclusive. CDR3 DNA is the only sequence kept; it has 45 bases, read in frame from the first base. The time point tag for this specimen amounts to: cycle 4 day 1 (C4D1), after five to seven weeks of nivolumab. Relapse after autologous stem cell transplantation had occurred in all trial patients, and cohorts A, B and C were distinguished by prior brentuximab vedotin exposure. The trial cohort included 50 to 60 patients with relapsed/refractory classical Hodgkin lymphoma, and each patient had a best overall response of complete response, partial response or progressive disease. In the multi-cohort phase II CheckMate 205 trial, trial patients received single-agent nivolumab. An independent review committee assessed best overall response by applying the 2007 International Working Group response criteria. PBMCs from the trial were collected at three points: immediately before nivolumab initiation (C1D1), and during therapy at cycle 2 day 1 and cycle 4 day 1. Peripheral blood was collected in 8 mL Vacutainer Cell Preparation Tubes, from which PBMCs were isolated by centrifugation and then cryopreserved.

Notes on this clone: The target of this receptor is not known. The record has no base qualities; no much larger clone is one base away.

What the work shows at the level of the full study, not this receptor alone: The study covered only a single clinical trial cohort, and the causes of the repertoire differences, possibly disease activity or prior therapy, were still not defined. Lower diversity was observed in patients in whom nivolumab was started less than 1 year after ASCT, and these patients were excluded from later analyses so that confounding by immune reconstitution would be avoided. Baseline diversity similar to that of newly diagnosed patients was observed in trial patients achieving complete response, whereas significantly lower diversity was observed in partial responders and progressors. Newly diagnosed patients were reported to have lower baseline TCR diversity than healthy donors, and relapsed/refractory patients were reported to have lower baseline TCR diversity still. A significant rise by C4D1 was seen in CD4+ but not CD8+ TCR diversity (p=0.0027 vs p=0.16), with the rise being most apparent in complete responders (p=0.02).

Here the sequenced sample was peripheral blood mononuclear cells (PBMCs), taken before the fourth cycle of nivolumab. The TCR sequence derives from a human donor with classical Hodgkin lymphoma. The chain is assembled from TRBV28 and TRBJ1-5; the D gene is possibly TRBD1, with 5 bases matching. The DNA sequence is TGTGCCAGCAGTTGGGGGGTTAATAGCAATCAGCCCCAGCATTTT. Translation gives CASSWGVNSNQPQHF.